Below, one T cell receptor (beta chain) is given with its context. The CDR3 is 13 residues long. With 0 bases removed from V and 8 bases from J, the gap between germline ends came to 9 bases. CDR1 is SGHRS, CDR2 YFSETQ, per germline. TCRdb ran MiXCR on the 5' RACE reads and lists one entry per CDR3 protein. The data hold some 760,000 distinct CDR3 sequences, with about 18% observed a single time. The data belong to a study of identical twins. In addition, the sample was reused for a study of T cells expressing NK-cell markers.

The TCR sequence derives from a woman aged 18 to 35 in good health. Sequencing was done on a sample of PBMCs. V is TRBV5-1 and J is TRBJ2-1; no firm D call. CDR3 in DNA: TGCGCCAGCAGCTTGGGAGAAATTGATGAGCAGTTCTTC. It is translated as CASSLGEIDEQFF.